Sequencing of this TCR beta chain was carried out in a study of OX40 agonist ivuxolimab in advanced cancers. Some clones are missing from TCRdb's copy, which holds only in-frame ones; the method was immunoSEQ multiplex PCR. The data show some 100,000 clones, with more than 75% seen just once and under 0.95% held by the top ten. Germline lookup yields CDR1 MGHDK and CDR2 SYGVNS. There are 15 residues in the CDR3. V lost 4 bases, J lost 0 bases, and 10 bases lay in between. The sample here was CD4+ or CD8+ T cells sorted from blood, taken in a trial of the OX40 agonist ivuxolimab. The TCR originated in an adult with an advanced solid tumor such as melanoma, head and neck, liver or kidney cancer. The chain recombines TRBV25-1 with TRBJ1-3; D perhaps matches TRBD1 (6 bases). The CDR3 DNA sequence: TGTGCCAGCAGTGCCACAGGGCGCTCTGGAAACACCATATATTTT. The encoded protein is CASSATGRSGNTIYF.